This T cell receptor (beta chain) was documented in a study of blood T cells in healthy people across ages. About the research overall: When template switching was applied, about one barcoded beta molecule was captured per two T cells.

Next came a second PCR, run for roughly 7 to 12 cycles, which used a sample-barcoded 5' primer along with a J-beta primer mix. Each CDR3 protein is one row after TCRdb ran MiXCR on the 5' RACE reads. The table records about 800,000 distinct CDR3 sequences, 20% to 25% of them present only once. The junction had 9 bases not matched to a gene; V was cut back by 1 base and J by 6 bases. The CDR3 consists of 14 residues. CDR1 and CDR2 from the germline V gene are DFQATT and SNEGSKA (reference sequence). The sample holds many counts of this clonotype. Separately, the same data were catalogued under a study of T cells of mothers and their children. That report notes: Each mother gave over 8 million TCR beta CDR3 reads; each child, around 2.8 million. Normalized overlap was always slightly, never significantly, higher in related than unrelated mother-child pairs. Not a single persistent microchimeric T cell clone was detected.

Specimen: blood. The genes are TRBV20-1 and TRBJ2-7; 7 nucleotides match TRBD1. This clonotype was sampled from a boy aged 5-17 years in good health. CDR3 in DNA: TGCAGTGCTAGAGCCCTGGACAGGACCGGCGAGCAGTACTTC. Protein sequence: CSARALDRTGEQYF.